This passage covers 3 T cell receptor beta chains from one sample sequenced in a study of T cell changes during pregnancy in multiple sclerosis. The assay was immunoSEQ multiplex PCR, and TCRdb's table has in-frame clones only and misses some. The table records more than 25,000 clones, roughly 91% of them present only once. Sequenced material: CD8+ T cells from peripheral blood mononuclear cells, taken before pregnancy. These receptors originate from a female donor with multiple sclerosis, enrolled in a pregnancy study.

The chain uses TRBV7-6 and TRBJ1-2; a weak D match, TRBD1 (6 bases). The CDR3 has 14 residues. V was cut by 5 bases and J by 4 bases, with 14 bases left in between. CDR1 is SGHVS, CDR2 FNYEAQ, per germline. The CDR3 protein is CASSPGWDIYGYTF. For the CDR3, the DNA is TGTGCCAGCAGCCCGGGTTGGGACATCTATGGCTACACCTTC.

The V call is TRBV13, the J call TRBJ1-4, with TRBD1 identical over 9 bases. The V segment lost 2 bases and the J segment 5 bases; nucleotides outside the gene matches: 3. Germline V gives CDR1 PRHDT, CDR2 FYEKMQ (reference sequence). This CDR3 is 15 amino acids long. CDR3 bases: TGTGCCAGCAGCTTATGGGGGACAGGGAATGAAAAACTGTTTTTT. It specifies CASSLWGTGNEKLFF.

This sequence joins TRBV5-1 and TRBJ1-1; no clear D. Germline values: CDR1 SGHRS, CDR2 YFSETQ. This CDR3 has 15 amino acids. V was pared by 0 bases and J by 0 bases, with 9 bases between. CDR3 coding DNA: TGCGCCAGCAGCTTGGGAGGGCAATTGAACACTGAAGCTTTCTTT. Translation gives CASSLGGQLNTEAFF.